What follows are 18 T cell receptor beta chains derived from one specimen sequenced in a study of radiation and T cells in renal cell carcinoma (dated by TCRdb to 2018 to 2020). Reading the label with the study, this specimen's time point is: baseline pretreatment blood. The intended sense of this specimen's treatment or condition label: 15 Gy SBRT to primary tumor, nephrectomy 4 weeks later. Receptor amplification or capture employed the immunoSEQ multiplex PCR assay. The clones in this table, taken by TCRdb from immuneACCESS, are in-frame only. Not every clone is retained; where verified, under half of the shortfall comes from an unresolved V gene, and the cause of the rest is unknown. The sample table records 140,000 to 150,000 clones; less than 90% of these occur just once. Roughly 4.1% of the sample rests with the top ten. The starting material was blood, obtained from a patient whose treatment included radiotherapy and nephrectomy. All receptors come from a woman between 70 and 85 years old with renal cell carcinoma.

This chain uses TRBV4-2 with TRBJ1-6; no firm D call. With 0 bases removed from V and 13 bases from J, the gap between germline ends came to 4 bases. CDR3 length equals 11 residues. From germline, CDR1 is LGHNA and CDR2 YNFKEQ. The DNA for the CDR3 is TGTGCCAGCAGCCAAGAAGGGCCCCTCCACTTT. This encodes CASSQEGPLHF.

The rearrangement uses TRBV7-9 and TRBJ1-1; no firm D call. From germline, CDR1 is SEHNR and CDR2 FQNEAQ (reference sequence). V shed 3 bases and J shed 4 bases, with 12 bases lying between them. The CDR3 has 14 amino acids. The CDR3 is CASSFRELSTEAFF. CDR3 nucleotide sequence: TGTGCCAGCAGCTTCCGGGAATTAAGCACTGAAGCTTTCTTT.

J is TRBJ2-1 and V is TRBV29-1; 9 bases line up with TRBD1. The CDR3 consists of 15 residues. The germline CDR1 and CDR2 sequences are SQVTM and ANQGSEA. V shed 5 bases and J 0 bases; nucleotides not matched to a gene: 5. The CDR3 DNA reads TGCAGCGTTTTTGGGGACAGGGACTCCTACAATGAGCAGTTCTTC. Protein: CSVFGDRDSYNEQFF.

The chain is built from TRBV28 and TRBJ2-6; D gene ambiguous. Germline V gives CDR1 MDHEN, CDR2 SYDVKM. Deletions cut 3 bases from V and 1 base from J, with 10 bases between. The CDR3 is 16 amino acids. CDR3 amino acids: CASSLWAQSGANVLTF. As DNA, the CDR3 is TGTGCCAGCAGTTTGTGGGCCCAGTCTGGGGCCAACGTCCTGACTTTC. Full variable domain (missing parts from reference TRBV28 and TRBJ2-6): DVKVTQSSRYLVKRTGEKVFLECVQDMDHENMFWYRQDPGLGLRLIYFSYDVKMKEKGDIPEGYSVSREKKERFSLILESASTNQTSMYLCASSLWAQSGANVLTFGAGSRLTVL.

The chain links TRBV7-8 to TRBJ2-7; 7 bases agree with TRBD2. J was trimmed by 7 bases and V by 1 base; bases with no gene match: 13. The germline gives CDR1 SGHVS, CDR2 FQNEAQ. This CDR3 comprises 16 residues. The CDR3 sequence is CASSLDRGSPGREQYF. DNA of the CDR3: TGTGCCAGCAGCTTAGACCGAGGGTCGCCCGGGAGGGAGCAGTACTTC.

The gene calls are TRBV4-1 and TRBJ1-5; 7 bases fit TRBD1. The V gene's germline CDR1 is MGHRA and CDR2 YSYEKL. The length of the CDR3 is 17 residues. Trimming at V came to 3 bases and at J to 7 bases, leaving 15 bases not matched to a gene. The CDR3 region is CASSHIQTGRGGQPQHF. The CDR3 DNA reads as TGCGCCAGCAGCCATATTCAGACAGGGAGAGGAGGACAGCCCCAGCATTTT.

The rearrangement links TRBV13 to TRBJ1-1; TRBD1 might be the D (6 bases). V lost 6 bases and J 3 bases, leaving 29 bases between the germline ends. The CDR3 runs 19 residues. From germline, CDR1 is PRHDT and CDR2 FYEKMQ (reference sequence). The CDR3 protein is CASSSINRDAGSLDTEAFF. CDR3 nucleotide sequence: TGTGCCAGCAGTTCCATTAACAGGGATGCTGGCTCACTGGACACTGAAGCTTTCTTT.

This chain joins TRBV28 and TRBJ1-4, with 8 positions matching TRBD1. The trim removed 4 bases at V and 7 bases at J, leaving 2 bases unmatched. CDR1 MDHEN and CDR2 SYDVKM come from the germline V gene. The CDR3 is 13 residues long. The CDR3 reads CASSSGGGEKLFF. CDR3 nucleotides: TGTGCCAGCAGTTCAGGGGGCGGTGAAAAACTGTTTTTT.

The chain recombines TRBV2 with TRBJ2-3; 15 bases are a match to TRBD2. Per germline, CDR1 SNHLY and CDR2 FYNNEI. Trimming cost V 6 bases and J 6 bases; bases outside gene matches: 10. The CDR3 is 17 residues long. The CDR3 nucleotides read TGTGCCAGCAGCCGGACCGGGACTAGCGGGGGGTGGGATACGCAGTATTTT. Residues: CASSRTGTSGGWDTQYF. The full variable domain, its missing parts supplied by reference TRBV2 and TRBJ2-3, is EPEVTQTPSHQVTQMGQEVILRCVPISNHLYFYWYRQILGQKVEFLVSFYNNEISEKSEIFDDQFSVERPDGSNFTLKIRSTKLEDSAMYFCASSRTGTSGGWDTQYFGPGTRLTVL.

CDR3 DNA: TGCGCCAGCAGCTCCGGTGCTAATGAGCAGTTCTTC. As protein: CASSSGANEQFF. This rearrangement joins TRBV5-1 to TRBJ2-1; D is uncertain. Trimming removed 3 bases from V and 7 bases from J, with 8 bases in between. The CDR3 is made up of 12 amino acids. CDR1 SGHRS and CDR2 YFSETQ come from the germline V gene.

The V call is TRBV19, the J call TRBJ1-1, with 10 nucleotides matching TRBD1. Germline CDR1 LNHDA, CDR2 SQIVND (reference sequence). The CDR3 covers 14 residues. The ends lost 6 bases at V and 4 bases at J; junction bases unmatched: 5. The CDR3 here is CASSRQGAGTEAFF. Written as DNA, the CDR3 is TGTGCCAGTAGCCGACAGGGGGCGGGCACTGAAGCTTTCTTT.

The rearrangement uses TRBV9 and TRBJ2-1; D may correspond to TRBD1 or TRBD2 (5 bases each). The CDR3 spans 15 residues. Germline lookup yields CDR1 SGDLS and CDR2 YYNGEE. Trimming shortened V by 0 bases and J by 5 bases, and 12 bases separated the two germline ends. The chain's CDR3 is CASSVGGTVNNEQFF. The CDR3 bases are TGTGCCAGCAGCGTAGGTGGGACGGTTAACAATGAGCAGTTCTTC.

This rearrangement joins TRBV9 to TRBJ1-6, with D uncertain. CDR1 is SGDLS, CDR2 YYNGEE, per germline. V lost 0 bases and J 9 bases, leaving 13 bases between the germline ends. This CDR3 has 15 amino acids. This CDR3 reads CASSVEGSTSSPLHF. CDR3 in DNA: TGTGCCAGCAGCGTAGAGGGCTCAACCAGTTCACCCCTCCACTTT.

A single count supports this clone. The chain has TRBV12-5 and TRBJ1-1, with D perhaps matching TRBD1 (5 bases). The CDR3 sequence is 14 residues long. Germline V gene sequence: CDR1 LGHNT, CDR2 FRNRAP. The ends were cut back, 2 bases at V and 1 base at J, with 8 bases in the middle. The CDR3 protein is CASGLKGSNTEAFF. DNA for the CDR3: TGTGCTAGTGGTTTGAAGGGGTCGAACACTGAAGCTTTCTTT.

The J gene is TRBJ1-2, the V gene TRBV11-3; tentatively, D is TRBD1 (6 bases). V dropped 1 base and J dropped 10 bases, with 19 bases sitting between them. Germline-derived CDR1 and CDR2 are SGHNT and YENEEA. This CDR3 comprises 15 residues. CDR3 region: CASSLARGGAFNYTF. Here the CDR3 DNA reads TGTGCCAGCAGCTTAGCCCGGGGGGGCGCGTTTAACTACACCTTC.

This chain connects TRBV19 to TRBJ2-7; TRBD1 matches at 12 bases. There are 15 residues in the CDR3. The germline gives CDR1 LNHDA, CDR2 SQIVND (reference sequence). Trimming took 3 bases from V and 7 from J; bases not matched to a gene: 7. CDR3 sequence: CASSISGTGGSEQYF. As DNA, the CDR3 is TGTGCCAGTAGTATCTCCGGGACAGGGGGCAGTGAGCAGTACTTC.

The CDR3 bases are TGTGCCAGCAGCCCCCGGGACAGGGGGAGGCGTGAGCAGTTCTTC. It translates to CASSPRDRGRREQFF. The chain combines TRBV7-8 with TRBJ2-1, with 11 bases that match TRBD1. Germline CDR1 reads SGHVS; CDR2 reads FQNEAQ. The CDR3 has 15 amino acids. Germline trimming cut 5 bases from V and 9 bases from J; bases unmatched to any gene: 9.

J is TRBJ1-5 and V is TRBV30; the D is unclear. Germline loops: CDR1 GTSNPN, CDR2 SVGIG (reference sequence). Deletions cut 1 base from V and 0 bases from J, with 13 bases between. This CDR3 has 16 amino acids. The CDR3 DNA follows: TGTGCCTGGAGTGGTGGTACGGCGAGTAGCAATCAGCCCCAGCATTTT. This codes for CAWSGGTASSNQPQHF.